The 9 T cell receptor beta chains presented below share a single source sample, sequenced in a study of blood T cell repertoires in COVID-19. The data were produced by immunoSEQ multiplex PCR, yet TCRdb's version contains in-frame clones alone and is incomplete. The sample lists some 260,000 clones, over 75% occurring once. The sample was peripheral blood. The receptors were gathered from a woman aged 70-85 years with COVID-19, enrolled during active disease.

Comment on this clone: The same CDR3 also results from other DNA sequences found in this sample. The CDR3 DNA follows: TGTGCCAGCAGCTTGAGAGGGTCCTACGAGCAGTACTTC. Encoded protein: CASSLRGSYEQYF. The chain couples TRBV5-4 to TRBJ2-7, with a possible D match to TRBD2 (5 bases). Deletions cut 1 base from V and 1 base from J, with 6 bases between. This CDR3 is 13 amino acids long. The germline CDR1 and CDR2 sequences are SGHNT and YYREEE (reference sequence).

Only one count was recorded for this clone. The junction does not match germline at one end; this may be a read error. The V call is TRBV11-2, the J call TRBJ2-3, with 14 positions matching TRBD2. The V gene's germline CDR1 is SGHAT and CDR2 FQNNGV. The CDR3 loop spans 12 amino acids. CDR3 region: CASRMTSGRANF. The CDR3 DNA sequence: TGTGCCAGCAGGATGACTAGCGGGAGGGCAAATTTT.

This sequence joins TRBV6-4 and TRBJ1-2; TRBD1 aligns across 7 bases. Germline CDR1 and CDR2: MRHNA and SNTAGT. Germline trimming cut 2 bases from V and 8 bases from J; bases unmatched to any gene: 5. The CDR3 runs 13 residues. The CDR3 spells CASSDTGVGGYTF. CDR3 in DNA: TGTGCCAGCAGTGACACAGGGGTAGGAGGCTACACCTTC.

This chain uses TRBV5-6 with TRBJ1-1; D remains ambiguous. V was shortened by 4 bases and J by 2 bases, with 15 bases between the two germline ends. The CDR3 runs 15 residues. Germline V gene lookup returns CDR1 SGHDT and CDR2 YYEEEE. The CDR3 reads CASSIKRNGNTEAFF. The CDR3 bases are TGTGCCAGCAGCATAAAGCGAAACGGTAACACTGAAGCTTTCTTT.

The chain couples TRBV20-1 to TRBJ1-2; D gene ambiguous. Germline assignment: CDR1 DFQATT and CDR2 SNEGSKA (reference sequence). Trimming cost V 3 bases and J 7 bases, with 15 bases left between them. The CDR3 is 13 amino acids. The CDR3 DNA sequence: TGCAGTGCTAGTGTCCGAGGTTTGGGTGGCTACACCTTC. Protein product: CSASVRGLGGYTF.

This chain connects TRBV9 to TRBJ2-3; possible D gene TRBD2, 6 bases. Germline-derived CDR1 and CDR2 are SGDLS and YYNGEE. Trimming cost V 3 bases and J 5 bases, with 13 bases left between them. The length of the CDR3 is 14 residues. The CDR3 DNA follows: TGTGCCAGCAGCGCCCGGGGGAGGTTAGATACGCAGTATTTT. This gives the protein CASSARGRLDTQYF.

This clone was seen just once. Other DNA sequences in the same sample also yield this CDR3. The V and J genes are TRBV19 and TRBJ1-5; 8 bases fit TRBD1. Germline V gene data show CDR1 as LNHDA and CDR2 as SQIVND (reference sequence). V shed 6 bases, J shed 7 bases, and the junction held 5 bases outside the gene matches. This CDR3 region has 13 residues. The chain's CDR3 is CASRTGDRQPQHF. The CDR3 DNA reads TGTGCCAGTAGGACAGGGGACCGGCAGCCCCAGCATTTT.

DNA for the CDR3: TGTGCCAGCAGCATACGGGAGGGTCCGGGCTCCTACGAGCAGTACTTC. Translating it yields CASSIREGPGSYEQYF. The genes are TRBV21-1 and TRBJ2-7; the table's D call of TRBD2 was not tested on the DNA. TRBV21-1 is described as a pseudogene. This CDR3 is built from 16 residues.

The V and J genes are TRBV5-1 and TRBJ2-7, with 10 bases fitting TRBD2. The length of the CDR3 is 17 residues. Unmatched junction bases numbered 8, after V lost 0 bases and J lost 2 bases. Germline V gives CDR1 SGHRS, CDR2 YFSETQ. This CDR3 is CASSLATTSGPTYEQYF. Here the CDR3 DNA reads TGCGCCAGCAGCTTGGCTACGACTAGCGGGCCGACCTACGAGCAGTACTTC.